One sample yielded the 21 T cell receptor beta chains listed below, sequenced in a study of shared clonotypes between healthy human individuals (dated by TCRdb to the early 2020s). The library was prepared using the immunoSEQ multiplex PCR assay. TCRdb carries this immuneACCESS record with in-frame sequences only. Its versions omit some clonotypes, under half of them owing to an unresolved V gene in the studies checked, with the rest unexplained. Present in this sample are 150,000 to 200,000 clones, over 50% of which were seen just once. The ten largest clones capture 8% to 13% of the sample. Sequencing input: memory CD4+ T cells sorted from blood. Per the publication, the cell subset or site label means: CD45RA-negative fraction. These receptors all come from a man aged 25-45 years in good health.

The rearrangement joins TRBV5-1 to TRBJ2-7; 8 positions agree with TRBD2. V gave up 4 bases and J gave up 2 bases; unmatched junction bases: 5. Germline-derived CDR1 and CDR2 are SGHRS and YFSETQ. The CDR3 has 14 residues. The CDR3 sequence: CASSRSGSTYEQYF. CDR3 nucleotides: TGCGCCAGCAGCCGGAGCGGGAGCACCTACGAGCAGTACTTC.

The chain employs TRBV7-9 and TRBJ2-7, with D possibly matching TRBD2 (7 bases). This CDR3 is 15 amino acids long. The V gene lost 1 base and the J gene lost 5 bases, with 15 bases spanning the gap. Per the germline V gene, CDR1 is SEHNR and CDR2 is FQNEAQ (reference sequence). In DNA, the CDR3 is TGTGCCAGCAGCTTAGGCATCGCGGGGGCGGACGAGCAGTACTTC. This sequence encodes CASSLGIAGADEQYF.

The CDR3: CASRPPASGTYEQYF. DNA of the CDR3: TGCGCCAGCAGACCCCCGGCTAGCGGGACCTACGAGCAGTACTTC. The chain links TRBV5-1 to TRBJ2-7; 9 bases fit TRBD2. Trimming at V came to 5 bases and at J to 2 bases, leaving 8 bases not matched to a gene. CDR3 length: 15 amino acids. Per germline, CDR1 SGHRS and CDR2 YFSETQ.

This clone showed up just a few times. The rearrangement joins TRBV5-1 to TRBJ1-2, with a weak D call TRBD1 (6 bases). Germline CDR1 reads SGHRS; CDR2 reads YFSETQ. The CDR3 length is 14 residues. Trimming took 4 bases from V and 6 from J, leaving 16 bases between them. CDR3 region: CASSPLRGRDGYTF. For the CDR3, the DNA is TGCGCCAGCAGCCCCCTCCGGGGGCGGGATGGCTACACCTTC.

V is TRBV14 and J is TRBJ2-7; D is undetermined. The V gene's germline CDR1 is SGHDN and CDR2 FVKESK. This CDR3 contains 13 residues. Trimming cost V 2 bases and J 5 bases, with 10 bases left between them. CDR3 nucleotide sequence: TGTGCCAGCAGCCAATGGAGTGGCGACGAGCAGTACTTC. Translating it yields CASSQWSGDEQYF.

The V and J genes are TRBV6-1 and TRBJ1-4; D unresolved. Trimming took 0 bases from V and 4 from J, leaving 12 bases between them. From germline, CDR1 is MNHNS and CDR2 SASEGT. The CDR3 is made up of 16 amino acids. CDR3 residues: CASSEAGGGINEKLFF. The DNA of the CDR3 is TGTGCCAGCAGTGAAGCGGGCGGAGGAATTAATGAAAAACTGTTTTTT.

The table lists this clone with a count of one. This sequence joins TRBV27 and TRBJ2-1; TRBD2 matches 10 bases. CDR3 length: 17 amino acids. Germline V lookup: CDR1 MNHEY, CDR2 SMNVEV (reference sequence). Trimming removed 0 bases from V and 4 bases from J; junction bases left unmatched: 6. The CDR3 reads CASSLSTSGVGYNEQFF. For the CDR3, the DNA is TGTGCCAGCAGTTTATCTACTAGCGGGGTGGGGTACAATGAGCAGTTCTTC.

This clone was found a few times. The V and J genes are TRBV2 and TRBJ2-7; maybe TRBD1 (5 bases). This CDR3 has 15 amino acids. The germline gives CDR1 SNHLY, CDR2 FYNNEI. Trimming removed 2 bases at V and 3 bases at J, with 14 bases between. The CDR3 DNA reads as TGTGCCAGCAGTGAACAGGGTGCCCCCCACTACGAGCAGTACTTC. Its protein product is CASSEQGAPHYEQYF. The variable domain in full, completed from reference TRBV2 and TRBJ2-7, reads EPEVTQTPSHQVTQMGQEVILRCVPISNHLYFYWYRQILGQKVEFLVSFYNNEISEKSEIFDDQFSVERPDGSNFTLKIRSTKLEDSAMYFCASSEQGAPHYEQYFGPGTRLTVT.

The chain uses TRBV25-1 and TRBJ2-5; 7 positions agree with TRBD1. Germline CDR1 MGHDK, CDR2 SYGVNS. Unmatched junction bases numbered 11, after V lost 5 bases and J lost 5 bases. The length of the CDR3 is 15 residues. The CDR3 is CASSSRDSAWETQYF. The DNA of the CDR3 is TGTGCCAGCAGTTCCCGGGACAGTGCTTGGGAGACCCAGTACTTC.

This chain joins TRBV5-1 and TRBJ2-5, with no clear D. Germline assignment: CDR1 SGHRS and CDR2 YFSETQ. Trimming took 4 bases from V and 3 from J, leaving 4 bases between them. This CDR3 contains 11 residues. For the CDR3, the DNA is TGCGCCAGCAGCCGAGAAGAGACCCAGTACTTC. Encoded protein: CASSREETQYF.

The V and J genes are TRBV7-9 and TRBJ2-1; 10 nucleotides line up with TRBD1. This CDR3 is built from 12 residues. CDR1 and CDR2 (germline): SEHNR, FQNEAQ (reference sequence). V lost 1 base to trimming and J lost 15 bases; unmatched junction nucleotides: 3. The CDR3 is CASSLDRTGGFF. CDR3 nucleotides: TGTGCCAGCAGCTTAGATCGGACAGGGGGGTTCTTC.

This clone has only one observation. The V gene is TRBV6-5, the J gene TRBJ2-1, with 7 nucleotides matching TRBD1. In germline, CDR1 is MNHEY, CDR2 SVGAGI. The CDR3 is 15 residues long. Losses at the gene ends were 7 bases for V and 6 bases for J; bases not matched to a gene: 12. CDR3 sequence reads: CASKSTGPLGNEQFF. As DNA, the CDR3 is TGTGCCAGCAAATCGACAGGGCCTTTGGGCAATGAGCAGTTCTTC.

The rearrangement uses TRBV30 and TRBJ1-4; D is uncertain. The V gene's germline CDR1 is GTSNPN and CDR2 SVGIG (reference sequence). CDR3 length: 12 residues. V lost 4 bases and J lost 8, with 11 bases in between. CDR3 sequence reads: CAWMVQKEKLFF. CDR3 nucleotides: TGTGCCTGGATGGTGCAGAAGGAAAAACTGTTTTTT.

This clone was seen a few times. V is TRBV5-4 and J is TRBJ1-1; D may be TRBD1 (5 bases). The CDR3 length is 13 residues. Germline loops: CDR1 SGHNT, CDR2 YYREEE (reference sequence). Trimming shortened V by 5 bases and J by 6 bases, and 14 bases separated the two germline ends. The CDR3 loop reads CASSPTQGAEAFF. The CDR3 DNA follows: TGTGCCAGCAGTCCTACTCAGGGTGCTGAAGCTTTCTTT.

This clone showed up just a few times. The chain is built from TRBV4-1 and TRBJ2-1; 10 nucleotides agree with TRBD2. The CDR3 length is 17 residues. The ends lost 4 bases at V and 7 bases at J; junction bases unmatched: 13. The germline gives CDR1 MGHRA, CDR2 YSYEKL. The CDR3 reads CASSRGGLALLGNEQFF. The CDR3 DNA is TGCGCCAGCAGCCGGGGGGGACTAGCGCTCCTCGGGAATGAGCAGTTCTTC.

In DNA form, the CDR3 reads TGTGCCAGTAGTATGGGGCGGTGGGCGCGGGAGGCCGACACCGGGGAGCTGTTTTTT. Translated: CASSMGRWAREADTGELFF. This rearrangement joins TRBV19 to TRBJ2-2; TRBD2 aligns across 8 bases. This CDR3 comprises 19 residues. Germline lookup yields CDR1 LNHDA and CDR2 SQIVND (reference sequence). With 3 bases clipped from V and 3 bases from J, the junction kept 15 bases outside the gene matches.

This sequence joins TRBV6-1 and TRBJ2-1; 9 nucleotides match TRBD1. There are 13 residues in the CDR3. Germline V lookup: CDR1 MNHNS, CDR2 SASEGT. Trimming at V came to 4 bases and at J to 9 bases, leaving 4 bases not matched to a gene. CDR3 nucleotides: TGTGCCAGCAGTGTACAGGGGGCGTTTGAGCAGTTCTTC. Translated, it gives CASSVQGAFEQFF.

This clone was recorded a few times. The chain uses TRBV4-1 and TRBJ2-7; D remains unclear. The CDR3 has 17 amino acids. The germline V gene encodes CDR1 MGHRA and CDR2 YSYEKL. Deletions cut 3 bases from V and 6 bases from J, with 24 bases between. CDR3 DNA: TGCGCCAGCAGCCAGCATCAGTCGTTATTTGGGCCCATCGAGCAGTACTTC. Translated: CASSQHQSLFGPIEQYF.

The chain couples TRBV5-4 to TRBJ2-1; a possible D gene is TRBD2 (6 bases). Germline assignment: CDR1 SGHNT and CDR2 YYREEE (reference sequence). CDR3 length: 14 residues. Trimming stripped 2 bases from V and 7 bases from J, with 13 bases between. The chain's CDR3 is CASSFERAGNEQFF. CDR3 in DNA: TGTGCCAGCAGCTTTGAGCGGGCGGGGAATGAGCAGTTCTTC.

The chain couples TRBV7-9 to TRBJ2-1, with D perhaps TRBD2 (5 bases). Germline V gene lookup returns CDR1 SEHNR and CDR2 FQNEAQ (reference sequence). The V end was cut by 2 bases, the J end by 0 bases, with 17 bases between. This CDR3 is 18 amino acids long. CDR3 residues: CASSLRRNGVSSYNEQFF. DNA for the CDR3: TGTGCCAGCAGCTTAAGGCGGAACGGGGTAAGCTCCTACAATGAGCAGTTCTTC.

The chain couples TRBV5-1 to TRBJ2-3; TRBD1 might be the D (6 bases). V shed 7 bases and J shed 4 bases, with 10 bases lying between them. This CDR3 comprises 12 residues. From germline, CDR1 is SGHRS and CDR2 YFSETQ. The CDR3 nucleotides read TGCGCCAGCTCCAGACAGGCAGATACGCAGTATTTT. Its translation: CASSRQADTQYF.